This passage covers 18 T cell receptor beta chains from one sample sequenced in a study of blood T cell repertoires in COVID-19. Profiled with immunoSEQ multiplex PCR; TCRdb holds only in-frame clones, not every one. The table shows 76,000 or so clones, with around 91% occurring only once. What was sequenced was peripheral blood. The receptors originated from a human donor in a cohort sampled during active COVID-19.

Comments on this clone: Other nucleotide sequences in the sample specify the same CDR3. The V gene is TRBV7-2, the J gene TRBJ2-7, with 12 bases identical to TRBD1. Germline V gives CDR1 SGHTA, CDR2 FQGNSA. This CDR3 has 17 residues. Trimming took 5 bases from V and 4 from J; bases not matched to a gene: 12. CDR3 bases: TGTGCCAGCAGCCACGGGACAGGGGGCCAGCTGCCGTACGAGCAGTACTTC. Its protein is CASSHGTGGQLPYEQYF.

The chain carries TRBV24-1 and TRBJ2-1; D may be TRBD2 (7 bases). The CDR3 runs 14 residues. The ends were cut back, 4 bases at V and 8 bases at J, with 14 bases in the middle. In germline, CDR1 is KGHDR, CDR2 SFDVKD. CDR3 protein: CATSDTGGVDEQFF. As DNA, the CDR3 is TGTGCCACCAGTGACACGGGGGGCGTGGATGAGCAGTTCTTC.

V and J are TRBV2 and TRBJ1-5; D is uncertain. The CDR3 extends over 14 amino acids. Trimming took off 3 bases at V and 2 bases at J, with 8 bases between the two ends. Per germline, CDR1 SNHLY and CDR2 FYNNEI. CDR3 loop: CASSEVQRNQPQHF. DNA of the CDR3: TGTGCCAGCAGTGAGGTACAACGCAATCAGCCCCAGCATTTT.

In DNA, the CDR3 is TGTGCCAGCTCACGTTCCAGGGAAGAGACCCAGTACTTC. This gives the protein CASSRSREETQYF. The genes are TRBV18 and TRBJ2-5, with D possibly TRBD1 on 5 matching bases. The CDR3 is made up of 13 amino acids. V was pared by 4 bases and J by 3 bases, with 9 bases between. The germline V gene has CDR1 KGHSH and CDR2 LQKENI.

V usage is TRBV5-1 and J usage is TRBJ2-3, with D maybe TRBD1 (5 bases). Germline-derived CDR1 and CDR2 are SGHRS and YFSETQ. The CDR3 is made up of 17 amino acids. Deletions cut 0 bases from V and 1 base from J, with 15 bases between. CDR3 DNA sequence: TGCGCCAGCAGCTTGGATCCATCAATCAGGGGCACAGATACGCAGTATTTT. Its translation is CASSLDPSIRGTDTQYF. The variable domain in full, completed from reference TRBV5-1 and TRBJ2-3, reads KAGVTQTPRYLIKTRGQQVTLSCSPISGHRSVSWYQQTPGQGLQFLFEYFSETQRNKGNFPGRFSGRQFSNSRSEMNVSTLELGDSALYLCASSLDPSIRGTDTQYFGPGTRLTVL.

The rearrangement uses TRBV5-4 and TRBJ1-6; 9 bases agree with TRBD1. The CDR3 covers 16 residues. Germline loops: CDR1 SGHNT, CDR2 YYREEE (reference sequence). The V segment lost 0 bases and the J segment 7 bases; nucleotides outside the gene matches: 5. DNA of the CDR3: TGTGCCAGCAGCTTGGGTGCGGGACAGGGCAATTCACCCCTCCACTTT. Translated, it gives CASSLGAGQGNSPLHF.

The gene calls are TRBV6-5 and TRBJ2-7; perhaps TRBD1 as D (6 bases). Germline V gene data show CDR1 as MNHEY and CDR2 as SVGAGI. The CDR3 spans 14 residues. Trimming stripped 0 bases from V and 2 bases from J, with 8 bases between. Written as DNA, the CDR3 is TGTGCCAGCAGTTACTCTAGGGACACCTACGAGCAGTACTTC. Residues: CASSYSRDTYEQYF.

Only a few counts were recorded for this clone. The chain carries TRBV7-2 and TRBJ2-7, with TRBD1 matching over 9 bases. CDR1 is SGHTA, CDR2 FQGNSA, per germline. The CDR3 has 14 amino acids. V was clipped by 6 bases and J by 5 bases; unmatched bases: 8. Here the CDR3 DNA reads TGTGCCAGCAGGTTCGGACAGGGGACCCACGAGCAGTACTTC. Translating it yields CASRFGQGTHEQYF.

This rearrangement joins TRBV9 to TRBJ2-1; 7 bases map to TRBD1. The trim removed 4 bases at V and 8 bases at J, leaving 6 bases unmatched. Germline V gives CDR1 SGDLS, CDR2 YYNGEE. The CDR3 totals 13 residues. CDR3 protein: CASSRNRGHEQFF. CDR3 in DNA: TGTGCCAGCAGCCGCAACAGGGGCCATGAGCAGTTCTTC. Complete variable domain (other parts from reference TRBV9 and TRBJ2-1): DSGVTQTPKHLITATGQRVTLRCSPRSGDLSVYWYQQSLDQGLQFLIQYYNGEERAKGNILERFSAQQFPDLHSELNLSSLELGDSALYFCASSRNRGHEQFFGPGTRLTVL.

The chain recombines TRBV12-3 or TRBV12-4 with TRBJ2-7; D is possibly TRBD2 (5 bases). V was clipped by 5 bases and J by 1 base, with 9 bases between them. This CDR3 comprises 13 residues. CDR3 nucleotides: TGTGCCAGCAGTCGGACGGGATCCTACGAGCAGTACTTC. This codes for CASSRTGSYEQYF.

The genes are TRBV12-3 or TRBV12-4 and TRBJ1-1; D call uncertain. This CDR3 is 13 amino acids long. The V end lost 3 bases, the J end lost 1 base, and 6 bases lay between the germline ends. DNA of the CDR3: TGTGCCAGCAGTTTTAGAGAGAACACTGAAGCTTTCTTT. This encodes CASSFRENTEAFF.

This clone showed up just a few times. The chain carries TRBV5-4 and TRBJ1-3, with TRBD1 matching over 9 bases. Germline CDR1 reads SGHNT; CDR2 reads YYREEE (reference sequence). This CDR3 has 15 amino acids. V lost 7 bases, J lost 3 bases, and 8 bases stayed unmatched. Here the CDR3 reads CASGEQGAVGNTIYF. In nucleotides, the CDR3 is TGTGCCAGCGGGGAACAGGGGGCGGTTGGAAACACCATATATTTT.

The J gene is TRBJ2-3, the V gene TRBV5-1, with TRBD1 identical over 8 bases. The junction had 8 bases not matched to a gene; V was cut back by 1 base and J by 1 base. CDR3 length equals 17 residues. Germline loops: CDR1 SGHRS, CDR2 YFSETQ. CDR3 DNA sequence: TGCGCCAGCAGCTTGAGCCCCGCGGGACAGGGCACAGATACGCAGTATTTT. As protein: CASSLSPAGQGTDTQYF.

The CDR3 reads CATSRGMTDTQYF. CDR3 DNA: TGCGCCACAAGTAGGGGGATGACAGATACGCAGTATTTT. This chain joins TRBV10-1 and TRBJ2-3; tentative D call: TRBD1 (6 bases). Germline loops: CDR1 WNHNN, CDR2 SYGVQD (reference sequence). Trimming removed 10 bases from V and 3 bases from J, with 14 bases in between. The CDR3 spans 13 residues.

The chain recombines TRBV19 with TRBJ2-2; 8 bases agree with TRBD2. Per the germline V gene, CDR1 is LNHDA and CDR2 is SQIVND (reference sequence). There are 17 residues in the CDR3. Germline trimming cut 2 bases from V and 5 bases from J; bases unmatched to any gene: 10. Here the CDR3 reads CASSISLGGGPTGELFF. DNA for the CDR3: TGTGCCAGTAGTATATCTCTCGGCGGGGGGCCGACCGGGGAGCTGTTTTTT. Complete variable domain (other parts from reference TRBV19 and TRBJ2-2): DGGITQSPKYLFRKEGQNVTLSCEQNLNHDAMYWYRQDPGQGLRLIYYSQIVNDFQKGDIAEGYSVSREKKESFPLTVTSAQKNPTAFYLCASSISLGGGPTGELFFGEGSRLTVL.

V usage is TRBV2 and J usage is TRBJ1-1; the D is unclear. This CDR3 region has 13 residues. The germline gives CDR1 SNHLY, CDR2 FYNNEI. The CDR3 protein is CITSPQMNTEAFF. CDR3 nucleotide sequence: TGTATCACGAGCCCCCAAATGAACACTGAAGCTTTCTTT.

This sequence joins TRBV6-2 or TRBV6-3 and TRBJ1-1, with D maybe TRBD1 (5 bases). The CDR3 consists of 15 residues. V was clipped by 6 bases and J by 1 base, with 15 bases between them. CDR1 MNHEY and CDR2 SVGEGT come from the germline V gene. The CDR3 loop reads CASSPLAGRNTEAFF. The CDR3 region has the DNA TGTGCCAGCAGCCCCCTGGCAGGGCGGAACACTGAAGCTTTCTTT.

This chain links TRBV15 with TRBJ2-2; no clear D. V lost 1 base and J 6 bases, leaving 15 bases between the germline ends. The CDR3 covers 16 residues. In germline, CDR1 is LNHNV, CDR2 YYDKDF (reference sequence). CDR3 in DNA: TGTGCCACCAGCAGAGGAAGGTTAGCTTTATCCGGGGAGCTGTTTTTT. This codes for CATSRGRLALSGELFF.